Listed below are T cell receptor beta chains from one sample, sequenced in a study of CD8 T cells in Susac syndrome. TCRdb reprocessed the immunoSEQ multiplex PCR reads with MiXCR, giving one entry per CDR3 protein. The table has 180,000 or so distinct CDR3 sequences, 90% to 95% seen once. Sequencing used CD4+ T cells from PBMCs. Every receptor here comes from a human donor in good health. Both conserved end residues are part of each CDR3. The order of the fields is V gene, J gene, D gene, clone size, CDR3 DNA, CDR3 protein. The D gene is left open where the match is weak. Size is omitted from some rows. Given values are once, few, many or a class for expanded clones.

v_gene: TRBV29-1
j_gene: TRBJ2-3
d_gene: NA
abundance: NA
CDR3nt: TGCAGCGTTGGTGCGGGTACAGATACGCAGTATTTT
CDR3aa: CSVGAGTDTQYF

v_gene: TRBV7-9
j_gene: TRBJ2-5
d_gene: NA
abundance: NA
CDR3nt: TGTGCCAGCAGCTTAGTACGAACGTTAGAGACCCAGTACTTC
CDR3aa: CASSLVRTLETQYF

v_gene: TRBV6-2/TRBV6-3
j_gene: TRBJ2-7
d_gene: TRBD1
abundance: NA
CDR3nt: TGTGCCAGCGGCAGTGCCGAATATCAGAGGGGGCGGATCGAGCAGTACTTC
CDR3aa: CASGSAEYQRGRIEQYF

v_gene: TRBV29-1
j_gene: TRBJ2-1
d_gene: NA
abundance: NA
CDR3nt: TGCAGCGTTGGGCTAACACAAGACAATGAGCAGTTCTTC
CDR3aa: CSVGLTQDNEQFF

v_gene: TRBV15
j_gene: TRBJ1-1
d_gene: NA
abundance: once
CDR3nt: TGTGCCACCAGCCGGGATACTAACACTGAAGCTTTCTTT
CDR3aa: CATSRDTNTEAFF

v_gene: TRBV9
j_gene: TRBJ2-7
d_gene: TRBD2
abundance: NA
CDR3nt: TGTGCCAGCAGCGAGCGGGGGGGCTCCTACGAGCAGTACTTC
CDR3aa: CASSERGGSYEQYF

v_gene: TRBV6-5
j_gene: TRBJ2-1
d_gene: TRBD2
abundance: NA
CDR3nt: TGTGCCAGCAGTTACTCGGGGGGGGTCTCCTACAATGAGCAGTTCTTC
CDR3aa: CASSYSGGVSYNEQFF

v_gene: TRBV12-3/TRBV12-4
j_gene: TRBJ1-5
d_gene: TRBD1
abundance: NA
CDR3nt: TGTGCCAGCAGCCGGACGCCTCCGGTAGGGACAGGGAGACGCAATCAGCCCCAGCATTTT
CDR3aa: CASSRTPPVGTGRRNQPQHF

v_gene: TRBV20-1
j_gene: TRBJ2-5
d_gene: TRBD2
abundance: NA
CDR3nt: TGCAGTGCTAGAGAGGGCGGGGGGATAGAGACCCAGTACTTC
CDR3aa: CSAREGGGIETQYF

v_gene: TRBV29-1
j_gene: TRBJ1-2
d_gene: NA
abundance: NA
CDR3nt: TGCAGCGCCCCGGCATATTCTAACTATGGCTACACCTTC
CDR3aa: CSAPAYSNYGYTF